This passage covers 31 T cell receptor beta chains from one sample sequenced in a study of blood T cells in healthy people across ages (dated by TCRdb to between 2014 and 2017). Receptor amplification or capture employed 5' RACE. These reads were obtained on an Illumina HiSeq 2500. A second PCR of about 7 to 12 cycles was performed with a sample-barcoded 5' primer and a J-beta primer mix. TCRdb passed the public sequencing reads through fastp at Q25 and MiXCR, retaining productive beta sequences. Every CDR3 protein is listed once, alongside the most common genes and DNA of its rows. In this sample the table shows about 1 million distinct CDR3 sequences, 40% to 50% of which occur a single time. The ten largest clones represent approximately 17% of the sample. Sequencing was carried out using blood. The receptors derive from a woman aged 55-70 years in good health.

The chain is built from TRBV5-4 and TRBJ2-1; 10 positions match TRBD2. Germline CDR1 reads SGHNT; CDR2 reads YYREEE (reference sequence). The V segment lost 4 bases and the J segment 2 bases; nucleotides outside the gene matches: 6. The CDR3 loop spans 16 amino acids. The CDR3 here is CASSRRLAGAYNEQFF. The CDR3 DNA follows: TGTGCCAGCAGCCGGAGGCTAGCGGGGGCCTACAATGAGCAGTTCTTC. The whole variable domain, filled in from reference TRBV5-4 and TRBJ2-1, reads ETGVTQSPTHLIKTRGQQVTLRCSSQSGHNTVSWYQQALGQGPQFIFQYYREEENGRGNFPPRFSGLQFPNYSSELNVNALELDDSALYLCASSRRLAGAYNEQFFGPGTRLTVL.

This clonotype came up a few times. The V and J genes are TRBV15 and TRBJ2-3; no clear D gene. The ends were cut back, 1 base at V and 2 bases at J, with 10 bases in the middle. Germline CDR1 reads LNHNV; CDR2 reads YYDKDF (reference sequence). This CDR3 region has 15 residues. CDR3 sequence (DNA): TGTGCCACCAGCAGAGGGGCACGTTTCACAGATACGCAGTATTTT. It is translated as CATSRGARFTDTQYF. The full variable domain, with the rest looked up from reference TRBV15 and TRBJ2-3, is DAMVIQNPRYQVTQFGKPVTLSCSQTLNHNVMYWYQQKSSQAPKLLFHYYDKDFNNEADTPDNFQSRRPNTSFCFLDIRSPGLGDTAMYLCATSRGARFTDTQYFGPGTRLTVL.

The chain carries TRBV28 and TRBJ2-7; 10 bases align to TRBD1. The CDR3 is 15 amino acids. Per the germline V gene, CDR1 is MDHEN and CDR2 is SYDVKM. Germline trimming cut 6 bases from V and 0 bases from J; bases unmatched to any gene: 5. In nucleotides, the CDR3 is TGTGCCAGCAGCGGCGGGGACAGGGGCTCCTACGAGCAGTACTTC. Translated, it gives CASSGGDRGSYEQYF.

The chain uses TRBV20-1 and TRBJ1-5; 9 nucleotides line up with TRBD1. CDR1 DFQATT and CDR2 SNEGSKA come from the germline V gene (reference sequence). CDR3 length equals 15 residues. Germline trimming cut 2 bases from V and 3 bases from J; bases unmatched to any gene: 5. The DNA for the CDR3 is TGCAGTGCTAGACCAAGGGACAGGGCCAATCAGCCCCAGCATTTT. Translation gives CSARPRDRANQPQHF.

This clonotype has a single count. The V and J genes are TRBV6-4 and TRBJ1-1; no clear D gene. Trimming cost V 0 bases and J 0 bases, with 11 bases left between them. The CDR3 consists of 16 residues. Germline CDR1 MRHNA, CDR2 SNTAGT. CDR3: CASSDSSSVLNTEAFF. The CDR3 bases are TGTGCCAGCAGTGACTCGAGTTCGGTGTTGAACACTGAAGCTTTCTTT.

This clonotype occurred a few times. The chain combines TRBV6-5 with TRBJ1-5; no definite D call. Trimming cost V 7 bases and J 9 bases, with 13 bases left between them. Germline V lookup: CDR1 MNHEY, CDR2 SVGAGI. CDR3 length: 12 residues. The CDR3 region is CASIDPAGPQHF. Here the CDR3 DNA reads TGTGCCAGCATTGACCCGGCTGGGCCCCAGCATTTT.

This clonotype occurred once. The DNA for the CDR3 is TGCGCCAGCAGCTTGGCGGGAGAATCCGACGAGCAGTACTTC. Its protein product is CASSLAGESDEQYF. The V and J genes are TRBV5-1 and TRBJ2-7; tentative D call: TRBD2 (6 bases). The CDR3 sequence is 14 residues long. Germline CDR1 reads SGHRS; CDR2 reads YFSETQ. V dropped 0 bases and J dropped 5 bases, with 12 bases sitting between them.

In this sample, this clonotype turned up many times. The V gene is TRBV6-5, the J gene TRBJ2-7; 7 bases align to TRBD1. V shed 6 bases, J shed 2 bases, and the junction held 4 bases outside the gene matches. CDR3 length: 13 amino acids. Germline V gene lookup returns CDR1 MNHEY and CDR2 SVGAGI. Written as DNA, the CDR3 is TGTGCCAGCAGCCCCGGGACAGCCTACGAGCAGTACTTC. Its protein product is CASSPGTAYEQYF.

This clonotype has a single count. This CDR3 is CASSAQPYQPQHF. CDR3 sequence (DNA): TGCGCCAGCAGTGCACAGCCATATCAGCCCCAGCATTTT. The rearrangement uses TRBV10-2 and TRBJ1-5; D is uncertain. CDR3 length: 13 residues. Germline V gene lookup returns CDR1 WSHSY and CDR2 SAAADI. The V gene lost 4 bases and the J gene lost 5 bases, with 9 bases spanning the gap.

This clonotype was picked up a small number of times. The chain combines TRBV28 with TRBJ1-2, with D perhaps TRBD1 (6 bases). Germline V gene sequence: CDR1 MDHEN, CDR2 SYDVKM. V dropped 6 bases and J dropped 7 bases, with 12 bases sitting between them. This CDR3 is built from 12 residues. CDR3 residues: CASRSVGGGYTF. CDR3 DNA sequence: TGTGCCAGCAGGAGCGTAGGGGGTGGCTACACCTTC.

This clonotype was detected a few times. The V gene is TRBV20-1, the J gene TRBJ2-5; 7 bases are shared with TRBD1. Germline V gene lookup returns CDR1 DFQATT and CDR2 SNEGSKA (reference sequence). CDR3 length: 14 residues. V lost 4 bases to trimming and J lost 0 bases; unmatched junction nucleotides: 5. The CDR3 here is CSATDREYQETQYF. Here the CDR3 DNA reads TGCAGTGCTACCGACAGGGAATACCAAGAGACCCAGTACTTC.

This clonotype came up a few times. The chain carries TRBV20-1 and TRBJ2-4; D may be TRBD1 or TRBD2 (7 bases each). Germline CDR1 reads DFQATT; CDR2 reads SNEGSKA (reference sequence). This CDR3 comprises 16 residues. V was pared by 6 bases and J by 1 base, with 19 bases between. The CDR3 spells CSAPGGLAGAKNIQYF. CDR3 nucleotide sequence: TGCAGTGCCCCAGGGGGATTAGCGGGCGCCAAAAACATTCAGTACTTC.

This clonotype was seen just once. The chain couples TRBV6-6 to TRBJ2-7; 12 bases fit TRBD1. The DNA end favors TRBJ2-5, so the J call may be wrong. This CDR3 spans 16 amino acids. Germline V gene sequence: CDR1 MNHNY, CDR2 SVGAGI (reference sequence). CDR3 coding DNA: TGTGCCAGCAGTTTCGCCTCCGGGACAGGGGGCGAGACCCAGTACTTC. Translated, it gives CASSFASGTGGETQYF.

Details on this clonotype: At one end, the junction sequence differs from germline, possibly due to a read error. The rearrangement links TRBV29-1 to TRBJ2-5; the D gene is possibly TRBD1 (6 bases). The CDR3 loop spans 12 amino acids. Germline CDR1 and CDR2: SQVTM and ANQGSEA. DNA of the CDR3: TGCAACGTTGGATGGGGGCTGGAGACCCAGTACTTC. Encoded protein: CNVGWGLETQYF. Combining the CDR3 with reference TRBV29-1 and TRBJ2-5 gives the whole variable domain SAVISQKPSRDICQRGTSLTIQCQVDSQVTMMFWYRQQPGQSLTLIATANQGSEATYESGFVIDKFPISRPNLTFSTLTVSNMSPEDSSIYLCNVGWGLETQYFGPGTRLLVL.

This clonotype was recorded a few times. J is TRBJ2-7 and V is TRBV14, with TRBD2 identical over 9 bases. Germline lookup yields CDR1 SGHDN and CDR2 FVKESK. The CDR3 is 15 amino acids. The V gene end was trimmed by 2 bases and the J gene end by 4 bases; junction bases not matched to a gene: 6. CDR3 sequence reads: CASSQRASGIYEQYF. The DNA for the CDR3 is TGTGCCAGCAGCCAACGGGCTAGCGGGATTTACGAGCAGTACTTC.

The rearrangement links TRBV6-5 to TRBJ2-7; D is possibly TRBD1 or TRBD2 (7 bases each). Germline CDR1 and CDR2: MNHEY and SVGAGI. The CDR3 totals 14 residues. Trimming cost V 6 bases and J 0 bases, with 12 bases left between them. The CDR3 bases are TGTGCCAGCAGGGGGGGGGACAGCTCCTACGAGCAGTACTTC. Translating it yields CASRGGDSSYEQYF.

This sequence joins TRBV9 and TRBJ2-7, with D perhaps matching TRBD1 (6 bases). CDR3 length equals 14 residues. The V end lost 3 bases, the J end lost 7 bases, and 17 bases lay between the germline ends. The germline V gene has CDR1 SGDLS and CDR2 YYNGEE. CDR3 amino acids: CASSELGTNNEQYF. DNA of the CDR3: TGTGCCAGCAGCGAGCTCGGGACAAACAATGAGCAGTACTTC.

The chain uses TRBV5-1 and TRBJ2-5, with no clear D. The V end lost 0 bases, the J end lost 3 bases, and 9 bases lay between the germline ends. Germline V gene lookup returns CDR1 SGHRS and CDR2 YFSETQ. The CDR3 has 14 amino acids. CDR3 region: CASSLDSTEETQYF. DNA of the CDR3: TGCGCCAGCAGCTTGGACAGTACCGAAGAGACCCAGTACTTC.

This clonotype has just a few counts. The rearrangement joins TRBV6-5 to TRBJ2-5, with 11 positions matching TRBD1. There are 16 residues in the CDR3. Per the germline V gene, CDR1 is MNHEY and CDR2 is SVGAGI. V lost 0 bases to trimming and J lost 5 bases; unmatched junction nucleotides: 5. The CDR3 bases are TGTGCCAGCAGTTACTCCGGGACAGGGGGAACGGAGACCCAGTACTTC. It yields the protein CASSYSGTGGTETQYF.

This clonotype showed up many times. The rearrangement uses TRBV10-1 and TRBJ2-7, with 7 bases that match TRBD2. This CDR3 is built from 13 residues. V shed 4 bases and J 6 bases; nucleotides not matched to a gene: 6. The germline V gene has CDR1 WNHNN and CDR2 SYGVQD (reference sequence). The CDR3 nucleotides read TGCGCCAGCAGTGCTGGACTAGTCACCGAGCAGTACTTC. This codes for CASSAGLVTEQYF.

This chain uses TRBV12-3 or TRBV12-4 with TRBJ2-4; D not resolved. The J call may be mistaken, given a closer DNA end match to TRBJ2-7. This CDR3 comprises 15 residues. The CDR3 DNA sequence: TGTGCCAGCAGTTTTAGTTGGACCGATCGTTACGAGCAGTACTTC. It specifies CASSFSWTDRYEQYF.

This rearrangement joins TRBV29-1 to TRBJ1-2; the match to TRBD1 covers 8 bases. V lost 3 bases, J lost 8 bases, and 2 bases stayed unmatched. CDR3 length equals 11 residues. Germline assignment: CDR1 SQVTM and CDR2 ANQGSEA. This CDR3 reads CSVETGEGYTF. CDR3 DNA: TGCAGCGTTGAGACAGGGGAAGGCTACACCTTC.

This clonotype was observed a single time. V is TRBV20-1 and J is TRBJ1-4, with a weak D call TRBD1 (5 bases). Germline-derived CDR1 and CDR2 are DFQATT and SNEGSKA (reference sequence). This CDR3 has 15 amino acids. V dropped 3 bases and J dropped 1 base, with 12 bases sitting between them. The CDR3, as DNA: TGCAGTGCTAGCGCCCCAGGGAGAACTAATGAAAAACTGTTTTTT. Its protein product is CSASAPGRTNEKLFF.

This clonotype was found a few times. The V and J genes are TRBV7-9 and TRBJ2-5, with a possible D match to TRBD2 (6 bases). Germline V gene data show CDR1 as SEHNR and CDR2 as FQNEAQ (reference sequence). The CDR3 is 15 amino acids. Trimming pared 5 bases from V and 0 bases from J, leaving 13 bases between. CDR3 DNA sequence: TGTGCCAGCAGCCCCGGGACTCAGTACCAAGAGACCCAGTACTTC. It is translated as CASSPGTQYQETQYF.

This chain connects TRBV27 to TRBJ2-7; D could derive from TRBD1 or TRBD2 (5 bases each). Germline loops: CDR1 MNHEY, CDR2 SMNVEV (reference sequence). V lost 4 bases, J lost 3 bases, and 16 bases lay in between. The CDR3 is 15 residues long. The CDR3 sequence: CASSSPGTGYYEQYF. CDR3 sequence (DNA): TGTGCCAGCAGTTCGCCCGGGACGGGGTACTACGAGCAGTACTTC.

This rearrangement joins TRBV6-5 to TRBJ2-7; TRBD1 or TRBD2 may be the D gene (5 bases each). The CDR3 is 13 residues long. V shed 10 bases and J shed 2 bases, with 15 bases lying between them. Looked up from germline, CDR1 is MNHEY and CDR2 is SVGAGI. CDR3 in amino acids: CATTGPKAYEQYF. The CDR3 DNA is TGTGCCACTACGGGACCTAAGGCCTACGAGCAGTACTTC.

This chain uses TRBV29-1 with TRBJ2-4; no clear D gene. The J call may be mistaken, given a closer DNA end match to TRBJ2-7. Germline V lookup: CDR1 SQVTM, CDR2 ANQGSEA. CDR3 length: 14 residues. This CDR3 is CSVEMRNKHYEQYF. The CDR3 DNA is TGCAGCGTTGAAATGCGGAACAAGCACTACGAGCAGTACTTC.

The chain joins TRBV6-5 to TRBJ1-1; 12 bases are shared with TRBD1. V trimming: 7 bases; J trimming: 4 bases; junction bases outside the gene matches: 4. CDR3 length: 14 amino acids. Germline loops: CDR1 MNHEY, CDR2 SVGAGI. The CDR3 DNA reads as TGTGCCAGCAAACCGGGACAGGGGGCCACTGAAGCTTTCTTT. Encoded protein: CASKPGQGATEAFF.

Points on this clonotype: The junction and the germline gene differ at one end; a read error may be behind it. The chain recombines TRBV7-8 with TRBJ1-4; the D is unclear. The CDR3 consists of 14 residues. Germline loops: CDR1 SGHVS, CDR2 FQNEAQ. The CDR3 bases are TGCGCCAGCAGCATGACAAGGACTAATGAAAAACTGTTTTTT. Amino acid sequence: CASSMTRTNEKLFF.

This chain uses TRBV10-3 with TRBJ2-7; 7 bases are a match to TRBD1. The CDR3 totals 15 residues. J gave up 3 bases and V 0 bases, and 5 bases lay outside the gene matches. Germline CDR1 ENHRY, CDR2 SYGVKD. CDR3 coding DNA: TGTGCCATCAGTGAGTCAGGGACAGAAGGCTACGAGCAGTACTTC. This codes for CAISESGTEGYEQYF.

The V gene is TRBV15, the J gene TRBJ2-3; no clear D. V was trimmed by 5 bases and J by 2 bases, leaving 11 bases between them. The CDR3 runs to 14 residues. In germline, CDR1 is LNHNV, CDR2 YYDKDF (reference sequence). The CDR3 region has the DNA TGTGCCACCAGCCACTGGAAACACACAGATACGCAGTATTTT. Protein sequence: CATSHWKHTDTQYF.